The rows below give T cell receptor beta chains drawn from one sample of a study of early T cells in non-severe SARS-CoV-2 infection. MiXCR, run by TCRdb on the 5' RACE reads, gives a single entry per CDR3 protein. The sample has around 100,000 distinct CDR3 sequences; approximately 16% are singletons. Input material: whole blood. Every receptor here comes from an adult who was a healthcare worker with PCR-confirmed SARS-CoV-2 infection or an uninfected control (not recorded which). CDR3s include the opening cysteine and the closing phenylalanine or tryptophan. D genes are given only for firm matches. Only part of the rows carry a size: once, few, many, or a class if the clone is expanded.

TRBV19	17	NA	NA	TRBJ2-6	CASSIAAGSSGANVLTF	TGTGCCAGTAGTATCGCGGCAGGCAGCTCTGGGGCCAACGTCCTGACTTTC
TRBV30	14	many	TRBD1	TRBJ1-6	CAWSVQGLSSPLHF	TGTGCCTGGAGTGTACAGGGGTTAAGTTCACCCCTCCACTTT
TRBV6-5	13	many	NA	TRBJ1-1	CASSYSAGTEAFF	TGTGCCAGCAGTTACTCTGCAGGGACTGAAGCTTTCTTT
TRBV11-2	14	NA	NA	TRBJ2-5	CASSPTGNQETQYF	TGTGCCAGCAGCCCCACAGGGAACCAAGAGACCCAGTACTTC
TRBV5-1	16	NA	TRBD2	TRBJ2-1	CASSLARQSGSNEQFF	TGCGCCAGCAGCTTGGCCCGGCAGAGCGGGAGCAATGAGCAGTTCTTC
TRBV19	13	NA	NA	TRBJ1-1	CASAMARNTEAFF	TGTGCCAGTGCGATGGCGCGGAACACTGAAGCTTTCTTT
TRBV6-2/TRBV6-3	15	NA	TRBD1	TRBJ1-1	CASSYSGRGPTEAFF	TGTGCCAGCAGTTACTCCGGCAGGGGGCCCACTGAAGCTTTCTTT
TRBV27	15	few	TRBD2	TRBJ2-7	CASTRVATSLSEQYF	TGTGCCAGCACCCGCGTAGCGACTAGCTTATCCGAGCAGTACTTC
TRBV20-1	16	few	TRBD1	TRBJ1-3	CSARDGTGGAGNTIYF	TGCAGTGCTAGGGATGGGACAGGGGGAGCTGGAAACACCATATATTTT
TRBV7-9	11	NA	NA	TRBJ2-1	CASRSGDEQFF	TGTGCCAGCAGGTCAGGGGATGAGCAGTTCTTC
TRBV28	17	NA	TRBD1	TRBJ2-3	CASSHTDRGRIKDTQYF	TGTGCCAGCAGCCATACGGACAGGGGGCGCATCAAAGATACGCAGTATTTT
TRBV28	19	NA	TRBD1	TRBJ1-5	CASSGTDNLQSYSNQPQHF	TGTGCCAGCAGCGGGACAGACAACTTACAATCGTATAGCAATCAGCCCCAGCATTTT
TRBV20-1	13	many	NA	TRBJ1-6	CSARVQDNSPLHF	TGCAGTGCTAGAGTGCAGGATAATTCACCCCTCCACTTT
TRBV6-1	14	NA	TRBD1	TRBJ2-1	CASTEGQVYNEQFF	TGTGCCAGCACCGAGGGACAGGTCTACAATGAGCAGTTCTTC
TRBV5-1	14	few	NA	TRBJ2-7	CASSLQASSYEQYF	TGCGCCAGCAGCCTGCAGGCGAGCTCCTACGAGCAGTACTTC
TRBV6-5	18	few	NA	TRBJ2-6	CASSYNQGAGSGANVLTF	TGTGCCAGCAGTTACAATCAGGGAGCAGGGTCTGGGGCCAACGTCCTGACTTTC
TRBV27	13	NA	NA	TRBJ2-7	CASSLSLSYEQYF	TGTGCCAGCAGTTTATCCCTCTCCTACGAGCAGTACTTC
TRBV7-9	15	NA	TRBD1	TRBJ1-4	CASSLAERGPEKLFF	TGTGCCAGCAGCTTAGCCGAGAGGGGGCCTGAAAAACTGTTTTTT
TRBV4-3	15	NA	TRBD1	TRBJ2-7	CASSQDPDRGSEQYF	TGCGCCAGCAGCCAAGACCCTGACAGGGGGAGCGAGCAGTACTTC
TRBV2	13	NA	NA	TRBJ2-4	CASSEGPWNIQYF	TGTGCCAGCAGTGAGGGGCCATGGAACATTCAGTACTTC
TRBV7-6	15	NA	TRBD1	TRBJ1-1	CASSRRTGANTEAFF	TGTGCCAGCAGCCGAAGAACAGGGGCGAACACTGAAGCTTTCTTT
TRBV5-6	14	NA	NA	TRBJ1-2	CASSFRVSVDGYTF	TGTGCCAGCAGCTTCAGGGTATCCGTCGATGGCTACACCTTC
TRBV29-1	13	few	NA	TRBJ2-1	CSVEGIQGNEQFF	TGCAGCGTTGAAGGGATCCAGGGGAATGAGCAGTTCTTC
TRBV5-1	15	NA	TRBD2	TRBJ2-1	CASSFSGADYNEQFF	TGCGCCAGCAGCTTTAGCGGGGCTGACTACAATGAGCAGTTCTTC
TRBV4-3	18	many	TRBD1	TRBJ1-1	CASSQDERDRERYTEAFF	TGCGCCAGCAGCCAAGATGAGCGGGACAGGGAAAGATACACTGAAGCTTTCTTT
TRBV9	13	few	NA	TRBJ2-1	CASSVVGDNEQFF	TGTGCCAGCAGCGTAGTAGGGGACAATGAGCAGTTCTTC
TRBV5-4	14	NA	NA	TRBJ1-5	CASSLGPTNQPQHF	TGTGCCAGCAGCTTAGGACCGACGAATCAGCCCCAGCATTTT